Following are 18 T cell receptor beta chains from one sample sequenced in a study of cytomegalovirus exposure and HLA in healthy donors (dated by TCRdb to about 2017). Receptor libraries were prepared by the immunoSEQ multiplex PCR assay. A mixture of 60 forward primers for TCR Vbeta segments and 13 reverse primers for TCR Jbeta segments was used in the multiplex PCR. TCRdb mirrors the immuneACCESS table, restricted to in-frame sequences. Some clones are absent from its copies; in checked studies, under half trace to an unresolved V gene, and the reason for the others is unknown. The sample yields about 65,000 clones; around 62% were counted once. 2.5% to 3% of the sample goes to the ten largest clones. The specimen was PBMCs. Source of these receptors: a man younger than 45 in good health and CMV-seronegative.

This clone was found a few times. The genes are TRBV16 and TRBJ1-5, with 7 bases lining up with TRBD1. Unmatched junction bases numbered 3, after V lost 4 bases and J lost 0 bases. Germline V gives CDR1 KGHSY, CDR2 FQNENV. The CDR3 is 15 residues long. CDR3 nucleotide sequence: TGTGCCAGCAGCCCTACAGGGGATAGCAATCAGCCCCAGCATTTT. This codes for CASSPTGDSNQPQHF.

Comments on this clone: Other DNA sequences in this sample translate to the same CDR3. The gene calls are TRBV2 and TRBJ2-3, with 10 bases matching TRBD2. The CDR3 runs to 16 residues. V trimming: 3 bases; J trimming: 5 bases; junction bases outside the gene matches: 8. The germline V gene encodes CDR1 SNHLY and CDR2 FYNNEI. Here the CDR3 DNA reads TGTGCCAGCAGTGAGGCCGGGCTAGCGGGGGTAGATACGCAGTATTTT. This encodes CASSEAGLAGVDTQYF.

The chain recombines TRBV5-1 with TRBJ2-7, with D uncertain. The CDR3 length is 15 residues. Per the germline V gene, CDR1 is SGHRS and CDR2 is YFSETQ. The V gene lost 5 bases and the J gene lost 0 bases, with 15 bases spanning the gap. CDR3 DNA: TGCGCCAGCAGAGTCGACACACCCAGCTCCTACGAGCAGTACTTC. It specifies CASRVDTPSSYEQYF.

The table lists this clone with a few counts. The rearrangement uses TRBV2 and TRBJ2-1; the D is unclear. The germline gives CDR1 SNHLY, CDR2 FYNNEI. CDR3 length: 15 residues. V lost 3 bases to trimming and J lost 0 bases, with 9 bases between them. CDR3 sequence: CASSDGASSYNEQFF. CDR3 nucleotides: TGTGCCAGCAGTGATGGAGCGAGCTCCTACAATGAGCAGTTCTTC.

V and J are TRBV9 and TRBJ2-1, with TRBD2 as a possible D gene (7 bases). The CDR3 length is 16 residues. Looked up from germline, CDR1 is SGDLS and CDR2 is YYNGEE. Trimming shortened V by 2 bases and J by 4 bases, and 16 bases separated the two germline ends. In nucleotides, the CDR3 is TGTGCCAGCAGCGTTCTGGGGGGGCCACAATACAATGAGCAGTTCTTC. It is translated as CASSVLGGPQYNEQFF.

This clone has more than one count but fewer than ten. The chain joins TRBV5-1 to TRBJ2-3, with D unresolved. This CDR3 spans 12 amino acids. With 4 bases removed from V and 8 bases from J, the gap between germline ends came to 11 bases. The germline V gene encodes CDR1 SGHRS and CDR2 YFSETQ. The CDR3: CASSPDSGTQYF. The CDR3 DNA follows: TGCGCCAGCAGCCCCGACTCGGGTACGCAGTATTTT.

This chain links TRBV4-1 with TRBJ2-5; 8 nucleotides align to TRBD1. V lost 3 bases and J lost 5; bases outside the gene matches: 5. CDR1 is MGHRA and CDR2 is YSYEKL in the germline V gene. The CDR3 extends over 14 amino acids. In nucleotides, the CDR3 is TGCGCCAGCAGCCACCCAGGGGGCGCGGAGACCCAGTACTTC. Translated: CASSHPGGAETQYF.

CDR3 DNA: TGTGCCAGCAGTCGACAGGGGTCTCATCAGCCCCAGCATTTT. It specifies CASSRQGSHQPQHF. The gene calls are TRBV6-5 and TRBJ1-5, with TRBD1 matching 8 bases. J gave up 5 bases and V 5 bases, and 5 bases lay outside the gene matches. Germline values: CDR1 MNHEY, CDR2 SVGAGI. The CDR3 is 14 amino acids.

CDR3 loop: CASSNRDRAQPQHF. In DNA, the CDR3 is TGTGCCAGTAGTAACCGGGACAGGGCCCAGCCCCAGCATTTT. This chain joins TRBV19 and TRBJ1-5, with 9 bases lining up with TRBD1. The germline gives CDR1 LNHDA, CDR2 SQIVND (reference sequence). The junction had 5 bases not matched to a gene; V was cut back by 4 bases and J by 7 bases. This CDR3 has 14 amino acids.

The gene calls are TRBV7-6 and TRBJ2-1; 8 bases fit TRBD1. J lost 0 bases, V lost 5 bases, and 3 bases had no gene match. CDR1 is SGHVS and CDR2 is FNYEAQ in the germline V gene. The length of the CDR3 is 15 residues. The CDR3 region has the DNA TGTGCCAGCAGCCGGGACAGGAGCTCCTACAATGAGCAGTTCTTC. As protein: CASSRDRSSYNEQFF.

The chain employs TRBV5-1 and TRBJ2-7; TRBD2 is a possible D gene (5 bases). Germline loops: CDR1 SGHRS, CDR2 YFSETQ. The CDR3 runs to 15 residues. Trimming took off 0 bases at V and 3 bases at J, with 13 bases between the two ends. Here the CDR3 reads CASSLEVGGFYEQYF. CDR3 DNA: TGCGCCAGCAGCTTGGAGGTCGGCGGGTTCTACGAGCAGTACTTC.

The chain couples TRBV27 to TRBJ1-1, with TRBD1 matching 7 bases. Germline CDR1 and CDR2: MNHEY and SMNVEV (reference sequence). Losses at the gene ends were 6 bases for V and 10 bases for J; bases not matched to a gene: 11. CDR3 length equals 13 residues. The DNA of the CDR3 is TGTGCCAGCAGCCCCGGACAGGAGCTACGAGCTTTCTTT. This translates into CASSPGQELRAFF.

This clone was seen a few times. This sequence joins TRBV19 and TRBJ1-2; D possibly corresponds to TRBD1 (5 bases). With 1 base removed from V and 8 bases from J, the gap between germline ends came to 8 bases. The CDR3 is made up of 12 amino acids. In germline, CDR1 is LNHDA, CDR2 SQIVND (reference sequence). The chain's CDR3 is CASSIGQYGYTF. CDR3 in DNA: TGTGCCAGTAGTATAGGACAGTACGGCTACACCTTC.

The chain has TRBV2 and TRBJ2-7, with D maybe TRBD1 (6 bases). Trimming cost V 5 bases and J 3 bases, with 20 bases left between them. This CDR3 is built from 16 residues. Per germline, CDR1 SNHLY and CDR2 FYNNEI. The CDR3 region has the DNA TGTGCCAGCAGTCCCCAGCCGGGACACATGAGCTACGAGCAGTACTTC. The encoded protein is CASSPQPGHMSYEQYF.

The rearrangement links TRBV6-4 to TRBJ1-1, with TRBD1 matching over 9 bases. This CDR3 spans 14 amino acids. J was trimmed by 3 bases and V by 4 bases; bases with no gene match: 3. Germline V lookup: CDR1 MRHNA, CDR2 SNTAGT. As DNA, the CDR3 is TGTGCCAGCAGTGCAACAGGGGGCTACACTGAAGCTTTCTTT. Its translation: CASSATGGYTEAFF.

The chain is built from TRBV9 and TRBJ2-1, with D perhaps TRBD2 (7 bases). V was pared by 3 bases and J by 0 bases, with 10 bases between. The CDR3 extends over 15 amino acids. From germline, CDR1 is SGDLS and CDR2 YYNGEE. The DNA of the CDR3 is TGTGCCAGCAGCGAGGGGGGGAGCTCCTACAATGAGCAGTTCTTC. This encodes CASSEGGSSYNEQFF.

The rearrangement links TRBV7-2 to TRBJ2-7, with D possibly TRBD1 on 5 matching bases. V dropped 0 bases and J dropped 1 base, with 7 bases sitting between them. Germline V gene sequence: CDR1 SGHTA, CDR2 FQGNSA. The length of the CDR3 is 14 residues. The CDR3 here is CASSLAPGSYEQYF. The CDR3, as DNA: TGTGCCAGCAGCTTAGCACCAGGGTCCTACGAGCAGTACTTC.

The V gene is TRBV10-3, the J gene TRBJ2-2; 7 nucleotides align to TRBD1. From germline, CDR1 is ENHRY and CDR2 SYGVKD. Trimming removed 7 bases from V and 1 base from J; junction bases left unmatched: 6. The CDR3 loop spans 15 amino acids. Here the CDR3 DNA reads TGTGCCATCAAGGCCGGGACAGAGAACACCGGGGAGCTGTTTTTT. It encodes CAIKAGTENTGELFF.